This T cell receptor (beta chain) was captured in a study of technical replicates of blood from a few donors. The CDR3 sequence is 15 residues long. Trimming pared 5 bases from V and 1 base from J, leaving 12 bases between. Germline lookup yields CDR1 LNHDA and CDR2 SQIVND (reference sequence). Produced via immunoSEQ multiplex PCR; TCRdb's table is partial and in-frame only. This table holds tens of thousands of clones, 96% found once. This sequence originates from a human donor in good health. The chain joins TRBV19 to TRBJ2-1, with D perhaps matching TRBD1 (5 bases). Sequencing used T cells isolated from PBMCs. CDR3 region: CASSPLKGSYNEQFF. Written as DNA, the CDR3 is TGTGCCAGTAGTCCGCTCAAGGGGTCCTACAATGAGCAGTTCTTC.